This TCR beta chain was retrieved from a study of CD8+CD57+ T cells in acquired aplastic anemia. Study-level results: Overlap between patients and controls comprised 25 to 30 CD8+ CDR3 sequences.

According to the study, genomic DNA was the template for TCR beta VDJ and CDR3 profiling. TCRdb recomputed calls from the reads with MiXCR, one row per CDR3 protein. The sample records about 190,000 distinct CDR3 sequences, roughly half being singletons. A note on this clonotype: Its antigen is still unknown.

For sequencing, patients were chosen who had shown expansion of CD8+CD57+ cells by flow cytometry. Severe acquired aplastic anemia was present in every patient. What was sequenced was sorted CD4+, CD8+, or CD8+CD57+ T cells (not recorded which) from PBMCs. The TCR originated in a human donor with aplastic anemia.

The CDR3 protein is CASTAYQETQYF. CDR3 DNA: TGTGCCAGCACCGCGTACCAAGAGACCCAGTACTTC. This chain connects TRBV6-1 to TRBJ2-5; D unresolved. The CDR3 is 12 amino acids. V was cut by 7 bases and J by 0 bases, with 6 bases left in between. Germline loops: CDR1 MNHNS, CDR2 SASEGT.